This TCR beta chain was captured in a study of blood T cell repertoires in COVID-19. At the level of the study: Both acute and convalescent COVID-19 samples were obtained from the United States, Italy and Spain. T cells, B-cell-depleted T cells, or PBMCs provided the cDNA or gDNA that served as material.

Methods used by the authors: Amplifying reference gene primers gave estimates of nucleated cell counts. Method: immunoSEQ multiplex PCR; TCRdb's copy keeps in-frame clones and lacks some. That table furnishes V, J and clone size, whereas the DNA furnished D and trimming. The table shows around 130,000 clones, with 80% to 90% occurring only once. The CDR3 loop spans 16 amino acids. The V gene's germline CDR1 is KGHSY and CDR2 FQNENV. Trimming at V came to 4 bases and at J to 2 bases, leaving 9 bases not matched to a gene. This chain links TRBV16 with TRBJ2-7, with 9 bases aligning to TRBD1. Sequenced sample: peripheral blood. This clonotype was obtained from a man in his 70s with active or convalescent COVID-19. DNA of the CDR3: TGTGCCAGCAGCCCCGGCGCGGGACAGGGCGCCTACGAGCAGTACTTC. The encoded protein is CASSPGAGQGAYEQYF.